This TCR beta chain was profiled in a study of post-analysis software for immune sequencing data. Study-level background: The disease courses spanned relapsing-remitting, secondary progressive and progressive-relapsing forms of multiple sclerosis. General study points: With TRBV5-6, TRBV5-1 and TRBV20-1 included, about 5 TRBV segments were more frequent in patients than in controls.

With regard to this clonotype: Its specificity is not known.

Unique molecular identifiers featured in each of the TCR beta cDNA libraries. Approximately 500,000 cDNA molecules were obtained per 1 to 10 million input T cells. TCRdb independently ran MiXCR on the PCR reads; one entry per CDR3 protein. The table shows 400,000 to 500,000 distinct CDR3 sequences, with approximately 39% occurring only once. The CDR3 consists of 13 residues. Germline assignment: CDR1 MNHNY and CDR2 SVGAGI (reference sequence). Trimming took 5 bases from V and 2 from J, leaving 10 bases between them. V usage is TRBV6-6 and J usage is TRBJ2-7; D might be TRBD1 (5 bases). Sample: blood. The TCR originated in a girl under 10 years old with multiple sclerosis. Here the CDR3 reads CASSLREAYEQYF. The CDR3, as DNA: TGTGCCAGCAGTCTCAGGGAAGCCTACGAGCAGTACTTC.